The 10 T cell receptor beta chains below come from one sample, sequenced in a study of T cells in Graves' hyperthyroidism and ophthalmopathy. RNA transcripts gave rise to amplified TCR beta CDR3 regions. Researchers ran a first-round RT-PCR on the TCR CDR3 using the HTBI primer set. TCRdb re-called the multiplex PCR reads through MiXCR, storing one row per CDR3 protein. The sample shows around 400,000 distinct CDR3 sequences, approximately 25% of them seen only once. Source material: blood. The receptors derive from a man aged 45-60 years with Graves' hyperthyroidism.

The J gene is TRBJ2-1, the V gene TRBV30; TRBD2 matches at 9 bases. CDR3 length equals 15 residues. V gave up 3 bases and J gave up 6 bases; unmatched junction bases: 9. Germline assignment: CDR1 GTSNPN and CDR2 SVGIG (reference sequence). Here the CDR3 reads CAWSRSAGGPNEQFF. In DNA, the CDR3 is TGTGCCTGGAGCCGATCGGCGGGAGGGCCCAATGAGCAGTTCTTC.

This clonotype was counted a few times. The genes are TRBV7-3 and TRBJ2-7, with D unclear. CDR1 SGHTA and CDR2 FQGTGA come from the germline V gene. V was cut by 6 bases and J by 0 bases, with 12 bases left in between. This CDR3 is built from 14 residues. The CDR3 nucleotides are TGTGCCAGCAGACGACGGGCGAGCTCCTACGAGCAGTACTTC. It specifies CASRRRASSYEQYF.

V usage is TRBV2 and J usage is TRBJ2-3; 11 nucleotides agree with TRBD2. The CDR3 has 16 residues. CDR1 SNHLY and CDR2 FYNNEI come from the germline V gene. The V gene end was trimmed by 6 bases and the J gene end by 0 bases; junction bases not matched to a gene: 5. CDR3 in amino acids: CASSRTSGYSTDTQYF. Written as DNA, the CDR3 is TGTGCCAGCAGCAGGACTAGCGGGTACAGCACAGATACGCAGTATTTT.

This sequence joins TRBV19 and TRBJ1-2; no definite D call. The V gene's germline CDR1 is LNHDA and CDR2 SQIVND (reference sequence). V gave up 5 bases and J gave up 8 bases, with 9 bases separating them. The CDR3 spans 11 residues. The CDR3 nucleotides read TGTGCCAGTAGTGTGTCCGAGGGCTACACCTTC. It codes for CASSVSEGYTF.

This clonotype showed up just a few times. This chain uses TRBV9 with TRBJ1-6; D gene uncertain. The CDR3 consists of 15 residues. V was shortened by 1 base and J by 7 bases, with 12 bases between the two germline ends. Germline V lookup: CDR1 SGDLS, CDR2 YYNGEE. The CDR3 DNA sequence: TGTGCCAGCAGCGTATTTGCTCAGGACAATTCACCCCTCCACTTT. Translation gives CASSVFAQDNSPLHF.

This clonotype was counted once. Its ends do not fully match the called genes, so a read error is possible. This chain uses TRBV27 with TRBJ2-1, with 12 bases lining up with TRBD2. The CDR3 contains 16 residues. Germline V gene sequence: CDR1 MNHEY, CDR2 SMNVEV (reference sequence). The CDR3 loop reads CASSFTTSGGNNGQFF. CDR3 nucleotide sequence: TGTGCCAGCAGTTTCACAACTAGCGGGGGGAACAATGGGCAGTTCTTC.

The count of this clonotype is one. Mismatch with germline at one junction end may stem from a read error. The chain recombines TRBV18 with TRBJ2-7; 9 bases align to TRBD1. In germline, CDR1 is KGHSH, CDR2 LQKENI. This CDR3 comprises 15 residues. The CDR3 DNA is TGTGTCAGCTCACCTGGACAGGGGCTCGTCTACGAGCAGTACTTC. Amino acids: CVSSPGQGLVYEQYF.

This clonotype occurred a few times. This sequence joins TRBV3-1 and TRBJ2-5; 11 nucleotides align to TRBD2. After removal of 6 bases from V and 5 bases from J, the junction contained 17 bases not matched to a gene. Germline CDR1 is LGHDT and CDR2 is YNNKEL (reference sequence). This CDR3 region has 18 residues. The CDR3 sequence: CASRGDPRSSGRSETQYF. The DNA for the CDR3 is TGTGCCAGCAGAGGTGATCCCCGGTCTAGCGGGAGGTCGGAGACCCAGTACTTC.

Turning to this clonotype: Germline and junction disagree at one end, which may indicate a read error. The V and J genes are TRBV14 and TRBJ2-7; unclear D gene. CDR3 length: 14 residues. CDR1 and CDR2 from the germline V gene are SGHDN and FVKESK. The CDR3 DNA sequence: TGCGCCAGCAGTGAAGGCGGAAGGCCTTGGGAGCAGTACTTC. Residues: CASSEGGRPWEQYF. Full variable domain (remainder filled in from reference TRBV14 and TRBJ2-7): EAGVTQFPSHSVIEKGQTVTLRCDPISGHDNLYWYRRVMGKEIKFLLHFVKESKQDESGMPNNRFLAERTGGTYSTLKVQPAELEDSGVYFCASSEGGRPWEQYFGPGTRLTVT.

This clonotype was counted ten times or more. The chain recombines TRBV30 with TRBJ2-3, with TRBD2 matching 15 bases. Looked up from germline, CDR1 is GTSNPN and CDR2 is SVGIG (reference sequence). The CDR3 loop spans 16 amino acids. V lost 7 bases to trimming and J lost 4 bases; unmatched junction nucleotides: 9. CDR3 sequence: CASTPGLAGGPDTQYF. CDR3 coding DNA: TGTGCCTCGACCCCGGGACTAGCGGGAGGACCAGATACGCAGTATTTT.